Listed here are 31 T cell receptor beta chains from one sample, sequenced in a study of blood T cells in healthy people across ages. With a J-beta primer mix and a sample-barcoded 5' primer, a second PCR ran about 7 to 12 cycles. TCRdb ran MiXCR on the 5' RACE reads and lists one entry per CDR3 protein. In the table there are about 2 million distinct CDR3 sequences, about 50% of which are singletons. The sample comprised blood. The receptors originated from a woman in her forties in good health.

There are a few counts of this clonotype. The V gene is TRBV20-1, the J gene TRBJ2-3; D unresolved. Trimming stripped 0 bases from V and 4 bases from J, with 8 bases between. Germline V gives CDR1 DFQATT, CDR2 SNEGSKA (reference sequence). The CDR3 covers 13 residues. The CDR3 sequence: CSARDPMSDTQYF. Written as DNA, the CDR3 is TGCAGTGCTAGAGATCCGATGTCAGATACGCAGTATTTT.

To note about this clonotype: Here the CDR3 omits its conserved ending phenylalanine or tryptophan, so a read error is the likely source. This chain links TRBV4-1 with TRBJ2-4; D not certain. The CDR3 consists of 16 residues. V was shortened by 0 bases and J by 0 bases, with 9 bases between the two germline ends. CDR1 is MGHRA, CDR2 YSYEKL, per germline. The CDR3 loop reads CASSQDRWTAKNIQYS. DNA of the CDR3: TGCGCCAGCAGCCAAGATAGATGGACAGCCAAAAACATTCAGTACTCC.

The V call is TRBV6-6, the J call TRBJ2-5; TRBD2 agrees at 8 bases. Per the germline V gene, CDR1 is MNHNY and CDR2 is SVGAGI (reference sequence). This CDR3 contains 14 residues. V lost 6 bases and J lost 5; bases outside the gene matches: 8. The CDR3 DNA sequence: TGTGCCAGCAGAAACCCGGGGGGGCAGGAGACCCAGTACTTC. Translation: CASRNPGGQETQYF.

This chain connects TRBV7-9 to TRBJ2-5; no reliable D call. CDR1 and CDR2 (germline): SEHNR, FQNEAQ (reference sequence). The V and J ends lost 5 bases and 4 bases respectively, with 17 bases between them. This CDR3 region has 15 residues. CDR3 nucleotides: TGTGCCAGCAGCCCCCCCGAACAATTACGAGAGACCCAGTACTTC. Protein: CASSPPEQLRETQYF.

CDR3 DNA sequence: TGTGCCAGCAGTTTGCCACTGGGGGGGTCCTACAATGAGCAGTACTTC. Translating it yields CASSLPLGGSYNEQYF. The rearrangement uses TRBV12-3 or TRBV12-4 and TRBJ2-1; 7 bases map to TRBD2. TRBJ2-7 matches the DNA end more closely, so the J call is doubtful. The CDR3 is 16 residues long.

This clonotype was seen a handful of times. The gene calls are TRBV20-1 and TRBJ1-6; 11 bases line up with TRBD1. The J segment lost 5 bases and the V segment lost 3 bases, leaving 6 bases of the junction unmatched. This CDR3 is 16 amino acids long. Germline lookup yields CDR1 DFQATT and CDR2 SNEGSKA (reference sequence). The CDR3, as DNA: TGCAGTGCTAGCCTCGGACAGGGGGCTCATAATTCACCCCTCCACTTT. Protein: CSASLGQGAHNSPLHF.

In its sample, this clonotype was seen a few times. The rearrangement uses TRBV4-3 and TRBJ1-3; 8 bases match TRBD1. Losses at the gene ends were 1 base for V and 2 bases for J; bases not matched to a gene: 4. The V gene's germline CDR1 is LGHNA and CDR2 YSLEER. This CDR3 is 16 amino acids long. This chain's CDR3 is CASSQGGQVPGNTIYF. CDR3 sequence (DNA): TGCGCCAGCAGCCAAGGGGGACAGGTACCTGGAAACACCATATATTTT.

The V call is TRBV12-5, the J call TRBJ2-7; 7 positions agree with TRBD1. In germline, CDR1 is LGHNT, CDR2 FRNRAP. This CDR3 has 15 residues. J lost 7 bases, V lost 6 bases, and 15 bases had no gene match. CDR3 sequence: CASGTGTAHYNEQYF. The DNA for the CDR3 is TGTGCTAGTGGGACCGGGACAGCCCACTACAATGAGCAGTACTTC.

Comment on this clonotype: One junction end does not reproduce the germline sequence, and a read error may be involved. The CDR3 is CASSVSRGEQTPSGHTF. The CDR3 bases are TGTGCCAGCAGCGTATCAAGGGGCGAACAAACCCCATCTGGCCACACCTTC. This rearrangement joins TRBV9 to TRBJ1-2, with a weak D call TRBD1 (5 bases). Per the germline V gene, CDR1 is SGDLS and CDR2 is YYNGEE. This CDR3 has 17 residues.

This chain uses TRBV18 with TRBJ2-1, with D unclear. Germline CDR1 reads KGHSH; CDR2 reads LQKENI. The length of the CDR3 is 14 residues. V was pared by 1 base and J by 7 bases, with 11 bases between. CDR3 in DNA: TGTGCCAGCTCACCACAAGTTGGGATAAATGAGCAGTTCTTC. Encoded protein: CASSPQVGINEQFF.

This clonotype was seen only a few times. This chain connects TRBV28 to TRBJ2-2; perhaps D is TRBD1 or TRBD2 (5 bases each). Per germline, CDR1 MDHEN and CDR2 SYDVKM. This CDR3 spans 13 amino acids. Deletions cut 8 bases from V and 4 bases from J, with 11 bases between. The CDR3 reads CASDKGTTGELFF. The CDR3 DNA reads as TGTGCCAGCGATAAGGGGACCACCGGGGAGCTGTTTTTT.

The V gene is TRBV24-1, the J gene TRBJ1-2; D perhaps matches TRBD1 (5 bases). Deletions cut 5 bases from V and 4 bases from J, with 16 bases between. Per germline, CDR1 KGHDR and CDR2 SFDVKD. The length of the CDR3 is 15 residues. The CDR3 DNA reads TGTGCCACCAGTGCAGGAACAGGAGGGGTCTATGGCTACACCTTC. This sequence encodes CATSAGTGGVYGYTF.

This clonotype has a count of ten or more. The gene calls are TRBV6-6 and TRBJ2-7, with 9 bases matching TRBD2. Trimming cost V 0 bases and J 3 bases; bases outside gene matches: 9. The CDR3 length is 17 residues. Germline CDR1 is MNHNY and CDR2 is SVGAGI (reference sequence). The CDR3 DNA sequence: TGTGCCAGCAGTTACTCGAATCTGCTAGCGGGACGCTACGAGCAGTACTTC. Protein product: CASSYSNLLAGRYEQYF.

This chain connects TRBV12-3 or TRBV12-4 to TRBJ2-5, with 11 bases aligning to TRBD2. This CDR3 spans 17 amino acids. Losses at the gene ends were 2 bases for V and 3 bases for J; bases not matched to a gene: 8. CDR3 sequence: CASSLRNLAGGKETQYF. CDR3 in DNA: TGTGCCAGCAGTTTAAGAAATTTAGCGGGGGGGAAAGAGACCCAGTACTTC.

This clonotype was seen repeatedly, ten times or more. V and J are TRBV20-1 and TRBJ2-4; perhaps TRBD1 as D (5 bases). V was clipped by 4 bases and J by 2 bases, with 6 bases between them. CDR3 length equals 12 residues. CDR1 is DFQATT, CDR2 SNEGSKA, per germline (reference sequence). This chain's CDR3 is CSATGTKNIQYF. The CDR3 DNA reads TGCAGTGCTACAGGGACCAAAAACATTCAGTACTTC.

The J gene is TRBJ2-3, the V gene TRBV7-2; 10 bases are a match to TRBD2. The CDR3 consists of 19 residues. CDR1 and CDR2 from the germline V gene are SGHTA and FQGNSA. V dropped 4 bases and J dropped 0; count of bases not matched to a gene: 13. The CDR3 nucleotides read TGTGCCAGCAGCTCCCCTGAACTAGCGGGGATTCCTAGCACAGATACGCAGTATTTT. Protein product: CASSSPELAGIPSTDTQYF.

The chain is built from TRBV7-3 and TRBJ1-2; 10 bases agree with TRBD1. V gave up 5 bases and J gave up 4 bases; unmatched junction bases: 7. Germline assignment: CDR1 SGHTA and CDR2 FQGTGA. The CDR3 totals 15 residues. DNA for the CDR3: TGTGCCAGCAGCGCCGGGACAGGGGCGACCTATGGCTACACCTTC. Amino acids: CASSAGTGATYGYTF.

V gene TRBV6-5 combines with J gene TRBJ2-1; D gene uncertain. The assigned J gene may be wrong: the sequence end matches TRBJ2-7 better. Germline loops: CDR1 MNHEY, CDR2 SVGAGI. This CDR3 contains 16 residues. As DNA, the CDR3 is TGTGCCAGCAGAACTCTTAACAGCGTCGCCGACTACGAGCAGTACTTC. Protein product: CASRTLNSVADYEQYF.

The rearrangement joins TRBV28 to TRBJ1-2; 10 positions match TRBD1. CDR3 length: 14 residues. From germline, CDR1 is MDHEN and CDR2 SYDVKM. J gave up 9 bases and V 6 bases, and 10 bases lay outside the gene matches. CDR3 DNA: TGTGCCAGCAGCTCCGGGACAGGGGAGAGGAGCTACACCTTC. Protein product: CASSSGTGERSYTF.

This clonotype was found a few times. This chain connects TRBV11-2 to TRBJ2-1, with D perhaps TRBD1 or TRBD2 (6 bases each). V was shortened by 1 base and J by 8 bases, with 15 bases between the two germline ends. This CDR3 contains 15 residues. The V gene's germline CDR1 is SGHAT and CDR2 FQNNGV. DNA of the CDR3: TGTGCCAGCAGCTTAGTAGGGGGGCCCCGGGATGAGCAGTTCTTC. Translation gives CASSLVGGPRDEQFF. Supplemented by reference TRBV11-2 and TRBJ2-1, the full variable domain reads EAGVAQSPRYKIIEKRQSVAFWCNPISGHATLYWYQQILGQGPKLLIQFQNNGVVDDSQLPKDRFSAERLKGVDSTLKIQPAKLEDSAVYLCASSLVGGPRDEQFFGPGTRLTVL.

The chain employs TRBV7-2 and TRBJ2-5, with D possibly TRBD1 on 5 matching bases. Trimming took 5 bases from V and 11 from J, leaving 24 bases between them. CDR3 length: 15 residues. Germline V lookup: CDR1 SGHTA, CDR2 FQGNSA. The CDR3 DNA sequence: TGTGCCAGCAGCCTTCAGGGTTCGGTCTACAATGAGCAGTACTTC. Its translation: CASSLQGSVYNEQYF.

This clonotype was seen ten or more times. A much larger clone lies a single base off, so this may be a read error. The genes are TRBV20-1 and TRBJ2-3, with D possibly TRBD2 on 6 matching bases. CDR3 length: 14 amino acids. CDR1 is DFQATT, CDR2 SNEGSKA, per germline (reference sequence). CDR3 sequence: CMPPVGGVPDTQYF. The CDR3, as DNA: TGCATGCCCCCTGTGGGGGGAGTCCCAGATACGCAGTATTTT.

The chain couples TRBV28 to TRBJ2-7; D is ambiguous. The end of the DNA is better explained by TRBJ2-4, so the J call may be wrong. Germline V gene lookup returns CDR1 MDHEN and CDR2 SYDVKM. The CDR3 is 12 amino acids. The CDR3 nucleotides are TGTGCCAGCAGTTTTCGATTCGACATTCAGTACTTC. Its translation: CASSFRFDIQYF.

This clonotype was observed a few times. This chain links TRBV9 with TRBJ2-1; 8 bases match TRBD2. The CDR3 runs 17 residues. Germline CDR1 is SGDLS and CDR2 is YYNGEE. V shed 2 bases and J 0 bases; nucleotides not matched to a gene: 7. CDR3: CASSVFERGSSYNEQFF. The CDR3 DNA is TGTGCCAGCAGCGTTTTTGAGCGGGGGAGCTCCTACAATGAGCAGTTCTTC.

The V gene is TRBV7-3, the J gene TRBJ2-7; TRBD2 agrees at 13 bases. CDR1 and CDR2 from the germline V gene are SGHTA and FQGTGA. The CDR3 runs 17 residues. After removal of 2 bases from V and 3 bases from J, the junction contained 7 bases not matched to a gene. DNA of the CDR3: TGTGCCAGCAGCTTAGGGGGGACTAGCGGGGCCGTCTACGAGCAGTACTTC. Amino acid sequence: CASSLGGTSGAVYEQYF.

The J gene is TRBJ2-5, the V gene TRBV9, with a possible D match to TRBD2 (6 bases). V was trimmed by 2 bases and J by 4 bases, leaving 21 bases between them. The CDR3 covers 17 residues. Germline V lookup: CDR1 SGDLS, CDR2 YYNGEE. The CDR3 here is CASSVDTVGGLVETQYF. The CDR3, as DNA: TGTGCCAGCAGCGTTGATACCGTCGGGGGACTGGTAGAGACCCAGTACTTC.

The V gene is TRBV3-1, the J gene TRBJ2-2; tentatively, D is TRBD1 or TRBD2 (6 bases each). Trimming removed 5 bases from V and 3 bases from J, with 19 bases in between. The germline gives CDR1 LGHDT, CDR2 YNNKEL (reference sequence). The CDR3 totals 17 residues. The CDR3 nucleotides read TGTGCCAGCAGCTCCCCATTGCGGAGGGGGGACACCGGGGAGCTGTTTTTT. Translated, it gives CASSSPLRRGDTGELFF.

This clonotype came up many times. The genes are TRBV29-1 and TRBJ2-1; TRBD2 aligns across 10 bases. The CDR3 has 15 amino acids. CDR1 and CDR2 from the germline V gene are SQVTM and ANQGSEA. V dropped 3 bases and J dropped 6; count of bases not matched to a gene: 8. This chain's CDR3 is CSVEASGGVSNEQFF. As DNA, the CDR3 is TGCAGCGTTGAGGCTAGCGGGGGTGTAAGCAATGAGCAGTTCTTC.

The chain combines TRBV6-5 with TRBJ2-3; perhaps D is TRBD1 or TRBD2 (5 bases each). This CDR3 is built from 16 residues. V lost 6 bases to trimming and J lost 1 base, with 17 bases between them. The germline CDR1 and CDR2 sequences are MNHEY and SVGAGI. CDR3 bases: TGTGCCAGCAGCCCGGATCCGGGACCTCGCACAGATACGCAGTATTTT. Translating gives CASSPDPGPRTDTQYF.

This chain uses TRBV7-2 with TRBJ2-1; the match to TRBD2 covers 13 bases. The germline V gene encodes CDR1 SGHTA and CDR2 FQGNSA. J lost 6 bases, V lost 3 bases, and 14 bases had no gene match. The CDR3 spans 19 residues. DNA of the CDR3: TGTGCCAGCAGCTTCATGCCGGGACTAGCGGGGAGAGTGGCCAATGAGCAGTTCTTC. Protein: CASSFMPGLAGRVANEQFF.

The V call is TRBV20-1, the J call TRBJ1-2; D gene ambiguous. Germline V gene data show CDR1 as DFQATT and CDR2 as SNEGSKA (reference sequence). The V end lost 0 bases, the J end lost 8 bases, and 10 bases lay between the germline ends. There are 12 residues in the CDR3. CDR3 in DNA: TGCAGTGCTAGAGAAGCGACGAGAGGCTACACCTTC. This sequence encodes CSAREATRGYTF.